The present T cell receptor (beta chain) was sequenced within a study of regulatory T cells in long-lasting Graves disease. Findings of the study overall: Persistent disease samples used TRBV28, TRBJ1-2 and TRBJ2-5 preferentially.

This clonotype appeared many times. No antigen is known for it. Researchers made TCR beta libraries by using iRepertoire HTBI primers and running Arm-PCR on CDR3 regions. Source study methods: Overall, samples carried some 67 TRBV and 13 to 15 TRBJ segments. MiXCR, applied by TCRdb to the multiplex PCR reads, yields one record per CDR3 protein. For this entry, the V and J calls and clone size follow TCRdb and not the study's own pipeline. The data contain approximately 690,000 distinct CDR3 sequences, approximately 31% of them singletons. From germline, CDR1 is SGHTA and CDR2 FQGTGA. The germline V and J ends were trimmed by 3 bases and 0 bases, with 11 bases remaining between them. This CDR3 is 15 amino acids long. The time point was: persistent/refractory GD, antithyroid drugs over 5 years with positive TRAb. There was RNA extracted from PBMCs, and the TCR library was made from it.

Material: peripheral blood mononuclear cells (PBMCs), obtained when the disease was refractory, from a patient treated with antithyroid drugs. The chain has TRBV7-3 and TRBJ1-1; D unclear. This TCR was recovered from a female donor with Graves disease. The CDR3 protein is CASSLNPGLNTEAFF. CDR3 in DNA: TGTGCCAGCAGCTTGAACCCAGGACTGAACACTGAAGCTTTCTTT. The variable domain in full, completed from reference TRBV7-3 and TRBJ1-1, reads GAGVSQTPSNKVTEKGKYVELRCDPISGHTALYWYRQSLGQGPEFLIYFQGTGAADDSGLPNDRFFAVRPEGSVSTLKIQRTERGDSAVYLCASSLNPGLNTEAFFGQGTRLTVV.